This TCR beta chain was sequenced during a study of blood T cell repertoires in COVID-19. Study at large: Acute and convalescent COVID-19 samples came from the United States, Italy and Spain. Sources were T cells, B-cell-depleted T cells, or PBMCs; the material itself was cDNA or gDNA.

Authors' processing steps: Amplification from reference gene primers served as the basis for estimated nucleated cell counts. Sequencing was performed with immunoSEQ multiplex PCR; in TCRdb, only in-frame clones are kept and a portion is missing. D and trimming come from the DNA, and the V and J calls and clone size come from that table. The repertoire includes 15,000 or so clones, 92% of them detected once, and less than 10% sits in the top ten. The V end was cut by 5 bases, the J end by 8 bases, with 15 bases between. The germline gives CDR1 SNHLY, CDR2 FYNNEI. The CDR3 has 14 amino acids. This sequence joins TRBV2 and TRBJ2-2; possible D gene TRBD1, 6 bases. Sequenced sample: peripheral blood. The TCR sequence derives from a human donor with active COVID-19. The donor label of this sample is uncertain. In DNA, the CDR3 is TGTGCCAGCAGTCCTCCCAGGGGAAAGGGGGAGCTGTTTTTT. This gives the protein CASSPPRGKGELFF.